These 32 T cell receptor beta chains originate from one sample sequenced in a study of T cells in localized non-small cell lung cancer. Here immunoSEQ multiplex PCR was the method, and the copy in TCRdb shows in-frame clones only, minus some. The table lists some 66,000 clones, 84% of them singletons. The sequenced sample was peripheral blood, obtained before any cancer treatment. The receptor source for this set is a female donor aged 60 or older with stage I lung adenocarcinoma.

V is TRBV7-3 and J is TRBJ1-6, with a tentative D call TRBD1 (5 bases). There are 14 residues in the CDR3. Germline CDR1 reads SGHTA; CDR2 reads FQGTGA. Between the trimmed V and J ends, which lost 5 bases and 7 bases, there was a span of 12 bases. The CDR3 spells CASSADSVNSPLHF. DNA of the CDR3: TGTGCCAGCAGCGCTGACAGCGTGAATTCACCCCTCCACTTT.

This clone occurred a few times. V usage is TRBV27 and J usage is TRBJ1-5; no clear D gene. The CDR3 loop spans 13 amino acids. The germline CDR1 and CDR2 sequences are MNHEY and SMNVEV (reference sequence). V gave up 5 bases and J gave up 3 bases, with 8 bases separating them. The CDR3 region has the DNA TGTGCCAGCAGTCCTAAAGACAATCAGCCCCAGCATTTT. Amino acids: CASSPKDNQPQHF.

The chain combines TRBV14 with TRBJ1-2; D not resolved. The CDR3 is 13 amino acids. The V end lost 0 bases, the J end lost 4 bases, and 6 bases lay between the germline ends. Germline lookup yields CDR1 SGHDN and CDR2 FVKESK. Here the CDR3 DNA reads TGTGCCAGCAGCCAAGATGTGGGCTATGGCTACACCTTC. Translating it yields CASSQDVGYGYTF.

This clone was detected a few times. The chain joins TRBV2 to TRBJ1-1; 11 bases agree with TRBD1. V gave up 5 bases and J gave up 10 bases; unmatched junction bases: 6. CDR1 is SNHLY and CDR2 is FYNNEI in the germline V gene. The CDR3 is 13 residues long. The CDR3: CASSSDRGQVAFF. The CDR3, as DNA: TGTGCCAGCAGTTCGGACAGGGGGCAAGTAGCTTTCTTT.

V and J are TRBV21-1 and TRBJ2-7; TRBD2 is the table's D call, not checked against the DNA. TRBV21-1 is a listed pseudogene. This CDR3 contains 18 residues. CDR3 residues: CASSRPGLAGGASYEQYF. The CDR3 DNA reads TGTGCCAGCAGCAGGCCTGGACTAGCGGGGGGAGCTTCCTACGAGCAGTACTTC.

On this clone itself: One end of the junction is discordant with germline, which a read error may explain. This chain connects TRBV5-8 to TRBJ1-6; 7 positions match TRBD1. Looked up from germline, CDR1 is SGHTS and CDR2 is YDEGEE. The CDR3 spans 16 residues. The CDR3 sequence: CASSLSKGTANSRLHF. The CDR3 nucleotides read TGTGCCAGCAGCTTGAGTAAAGGGACAGCAAACTCACGCCTCCACTTT.

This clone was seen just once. This CDR3 is CASSYPGTDTQYF. The CDR3 DNA sequence: TGTGCCAGCAGTTATCCAGGCACAGATACGCAGTATTTT. The V and J genes are TRBV6-6 and TRBJ2-3; D not certain. V dropped 3 bases and J dropped 1 base, with 5 bases sitting between them. This CDR3 region has 13 residues. The germline V gene has CDR1 MNHNY and CDR2 SVGAGI (reference sequence).

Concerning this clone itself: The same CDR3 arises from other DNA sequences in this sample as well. The CDR3 sequence: CASSQDRGGYTF. The CDR3 DNA reads as TGTGCCAGCAGCCAAGACAGGGGTGGCTACACCTTC. V is TRBV14 and J is TRBJ1-2; D may be TRBD1 (6 bases). Deletions cut 0 bases from V and 7 bases from J, with 6 bases between. Germline lookup yields CDR1 SGHDN and CDR2 FVKESK. There are 12 residues in the CDR3. Using reference TRBV14 and TRBJ1-2 for the parts outside the CDR3, the full variable domain is EAGVTQFPSHSVIEKGQTVTLRCDPISGHDNLYWYRRVMGKEIKFLLHFVKESKQDESGMPNNRFLAERTGGTYSTLKVQPAELEDSGVYFCASSQDRGGYTFGSGTRLTVV.

The CDR3 here is CASSFQVRNTIYF. The CDR3 DNA reads TGTGCCAGCAGTTTCCAGGTTAGAAACACCATATATTTT. The V and J genes are TRBV28 and TRBJ1-3; D is ambiguous. V lost 3 bases to trimming and J lost 5 bases, with 8 bases between them. The V gene's germline CDR1 is MDHEN and CDR2 SYDVKM. The length of the CDR3 is 13 residues.

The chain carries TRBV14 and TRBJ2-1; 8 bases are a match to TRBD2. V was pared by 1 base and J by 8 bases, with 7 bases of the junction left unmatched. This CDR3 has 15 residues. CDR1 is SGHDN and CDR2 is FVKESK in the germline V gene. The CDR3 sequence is CASSQAGAGGDEQFF. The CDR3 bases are TGTGCCAGCAGCCAAGCCGGGGCGGGGGGTGATGAGCAGTTCTTC.

The CDR3 spells CASSRLAGGPSYEQYF. The CDR3 DNA sequence: TGTGCCAGCAGCCGACTAGCGGGAGGGCCCTCCTACGAGCAGTACTTC. V gene TRBV11-1 combines with J gene TRBJ2-7; TRBD2 agrees at 14 bases. This CDR3 is 16 amino acids long. The ends lost 5 bases at V and 0 bases at J; junction bases unmatched: 3. Looked up from germline, CDR1 is SGHAT and CDR2 is FQDESV (reference sequence). Together with reference TRBV11-1 and TRBJ2-7, the CDR3 gives the full variable domain: EAEVAQSPRYKITEKSQAVAFWCDPISGHATLYWYRQILGQGPELLVQFQDESVVDDSQLPKDRFSAERLKGVDSTLKIQPAELGDSAMYLCASSRLAGGPSYEQYFGPGTRLTVT.

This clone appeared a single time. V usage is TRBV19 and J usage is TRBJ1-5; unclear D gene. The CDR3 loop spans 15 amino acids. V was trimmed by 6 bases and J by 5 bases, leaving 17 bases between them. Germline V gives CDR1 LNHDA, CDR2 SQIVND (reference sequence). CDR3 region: CASRDRRTGDQPQHF. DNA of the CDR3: TGTGCCAGTAGGGACCGACGGACCGGTGATCAGCCCCAGCATTTT.

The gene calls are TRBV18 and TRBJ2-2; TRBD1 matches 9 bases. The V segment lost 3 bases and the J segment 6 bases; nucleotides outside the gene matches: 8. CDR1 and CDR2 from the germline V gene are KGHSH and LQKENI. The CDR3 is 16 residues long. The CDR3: CASSPGQGSFAGELFF. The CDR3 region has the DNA TGTGCCAGCTCACCGGGACAGGGCAGTTTTGCCGGGGAGCTGTTTTTT.

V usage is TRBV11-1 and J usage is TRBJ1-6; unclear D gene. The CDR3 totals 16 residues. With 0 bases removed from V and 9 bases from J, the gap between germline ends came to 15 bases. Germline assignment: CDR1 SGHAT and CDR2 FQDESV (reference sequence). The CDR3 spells CASSLAGERELSPLHF. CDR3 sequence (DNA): TGTGCCAGCAGCTTAGCCGGGGAGCGGGAACTTTCACCCCTCCACTTT.

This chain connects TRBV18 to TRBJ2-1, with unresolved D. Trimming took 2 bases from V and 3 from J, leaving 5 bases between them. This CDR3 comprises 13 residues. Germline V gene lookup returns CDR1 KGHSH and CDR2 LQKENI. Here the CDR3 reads CASSPGIYNEQFF. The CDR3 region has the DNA TGTGCCAGCTCACCAGGTATCTACAATGAGCAGTTCTTC.

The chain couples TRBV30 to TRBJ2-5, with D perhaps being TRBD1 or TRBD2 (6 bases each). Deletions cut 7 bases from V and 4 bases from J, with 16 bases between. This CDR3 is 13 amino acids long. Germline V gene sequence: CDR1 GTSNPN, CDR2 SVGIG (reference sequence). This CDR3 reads CALASGARETQYF. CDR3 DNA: TGTGCCTTGGCTTCGGGGGCGAGAGAGACCCAGTACTTC.

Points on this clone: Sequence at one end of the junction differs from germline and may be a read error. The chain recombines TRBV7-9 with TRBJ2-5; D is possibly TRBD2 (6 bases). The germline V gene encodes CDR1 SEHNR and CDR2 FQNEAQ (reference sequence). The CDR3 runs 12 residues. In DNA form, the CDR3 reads TGTGCCAGCAGCTCGCCGGGGGTGAGGCTGCACTTC. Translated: CASSSPGVRLHF.

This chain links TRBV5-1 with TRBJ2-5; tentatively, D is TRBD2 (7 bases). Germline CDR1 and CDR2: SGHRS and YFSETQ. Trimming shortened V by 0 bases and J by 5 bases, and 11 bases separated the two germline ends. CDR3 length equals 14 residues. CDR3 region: CASSLAGGPETQYF. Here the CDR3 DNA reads TGCGCCAGCAGCTTGGCCGGGGGGCCCGAGACCCAGTACTTC. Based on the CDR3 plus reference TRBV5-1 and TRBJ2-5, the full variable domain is KAGVTQTPRYLIKTRGQQVTLSCSPISGHRSVSWYQQTPGQGLQFLFEYFSETQRNKGNFPGRFSGRQFSNSRSEMNVSTLELGDSALYLCASSLAGGPETQYFGPGTRLLVL.

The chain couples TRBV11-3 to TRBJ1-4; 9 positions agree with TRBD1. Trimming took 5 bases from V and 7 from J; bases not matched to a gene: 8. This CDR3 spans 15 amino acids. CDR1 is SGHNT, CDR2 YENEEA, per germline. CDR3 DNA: TGTGCCAGCAGCCTCCGCGGGACAGGGCGTGAAAAACTGTTTTTT. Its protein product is CASSLRGTGREKLFF.

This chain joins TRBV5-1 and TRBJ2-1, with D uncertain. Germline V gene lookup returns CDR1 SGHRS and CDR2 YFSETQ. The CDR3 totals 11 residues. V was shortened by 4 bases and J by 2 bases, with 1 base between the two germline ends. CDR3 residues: CASSTYNEQFF. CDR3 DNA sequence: TGCGCCAGCAGCACCTACAATGAGCAGTTCTTC.

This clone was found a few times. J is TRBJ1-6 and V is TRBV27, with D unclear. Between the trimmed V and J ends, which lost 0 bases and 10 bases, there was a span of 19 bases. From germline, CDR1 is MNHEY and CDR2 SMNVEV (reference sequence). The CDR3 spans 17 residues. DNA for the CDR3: TGTGCCAGCAGTTTATCGGCCCCCAGGCTGGGCGGCTCACCCCTCCACTTT. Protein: CASSLSAPRLGGSPLHF.

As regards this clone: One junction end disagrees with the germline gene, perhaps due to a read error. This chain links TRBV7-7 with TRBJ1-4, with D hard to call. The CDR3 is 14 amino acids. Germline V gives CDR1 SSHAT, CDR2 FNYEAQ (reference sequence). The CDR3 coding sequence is TGTGCTAGCAGCCCCGGCGGGTCTAATGAAAAACTGTTTTTT. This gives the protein CASSPGGSNEKLFF. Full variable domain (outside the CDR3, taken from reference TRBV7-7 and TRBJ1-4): GAGVSQSPRYKVTKRGQDVTLRCDPISSHATLYWYQQALGQGPEFLTYFNYEAQPDKSGLPSDRFSAERPEGSISTLTIQRTEQRDSAMYRCASSPGGSNEKLFFGSGTQLSVL.

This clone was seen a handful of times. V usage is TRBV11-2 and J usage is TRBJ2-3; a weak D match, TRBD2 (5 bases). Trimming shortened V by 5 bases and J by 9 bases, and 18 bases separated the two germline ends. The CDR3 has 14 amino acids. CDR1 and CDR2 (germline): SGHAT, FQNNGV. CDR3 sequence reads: CASSPWERWRTQYF. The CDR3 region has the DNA TGTGCCAGCAGCCCGTGGGAACGGTGGAGGACGCAGTATTTT.

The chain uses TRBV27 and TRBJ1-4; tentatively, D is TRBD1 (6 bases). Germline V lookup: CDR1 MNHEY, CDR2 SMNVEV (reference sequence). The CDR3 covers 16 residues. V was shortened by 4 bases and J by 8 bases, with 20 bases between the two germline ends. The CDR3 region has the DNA TGTGCCAGCAGTTGGCGTAGGTACAGGGTGAACGAAAAACTGTTTTTT. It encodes CASSWRRYRVNEKLFF.

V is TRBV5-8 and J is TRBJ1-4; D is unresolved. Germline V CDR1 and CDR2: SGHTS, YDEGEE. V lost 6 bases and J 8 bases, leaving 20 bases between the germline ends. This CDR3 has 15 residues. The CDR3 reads CASIGGEGTREKLFF. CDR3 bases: TGTGCCAGCATCGGAGGAGAGGGTACCAGAGAAAAACTGTTTTTT.

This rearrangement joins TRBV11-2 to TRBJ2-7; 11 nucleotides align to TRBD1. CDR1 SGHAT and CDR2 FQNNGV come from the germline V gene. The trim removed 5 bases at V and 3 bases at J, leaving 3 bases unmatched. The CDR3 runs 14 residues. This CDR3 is CASSGQGAIYEQYF. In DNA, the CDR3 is TGTGCCAGCAGCGGACAGGGGGCTATCTACGAGCAGTACTTC.

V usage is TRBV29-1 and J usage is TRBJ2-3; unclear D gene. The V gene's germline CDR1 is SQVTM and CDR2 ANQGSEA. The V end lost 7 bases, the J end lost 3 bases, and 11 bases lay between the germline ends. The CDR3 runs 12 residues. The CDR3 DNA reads TGCAGCGGGTTCAGCCAAACAGATACGCAGTATTTT. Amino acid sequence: CSGFSQTDTQYF.

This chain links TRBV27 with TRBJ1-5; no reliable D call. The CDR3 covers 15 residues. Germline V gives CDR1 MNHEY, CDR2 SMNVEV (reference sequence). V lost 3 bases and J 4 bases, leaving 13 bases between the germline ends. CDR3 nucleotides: TGTGCCAGCAGTTTCATTATGGCCGCTAATCAGCCCCAGCATTTT. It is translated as CASSFIMAANQPQHF.

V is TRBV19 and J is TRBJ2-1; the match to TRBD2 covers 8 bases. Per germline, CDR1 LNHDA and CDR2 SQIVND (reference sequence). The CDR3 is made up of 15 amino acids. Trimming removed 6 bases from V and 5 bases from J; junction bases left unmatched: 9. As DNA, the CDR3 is TGTGCCAGTAGAAAGATCGGGGGGGCAAACAATGAGCAGTTCTTC. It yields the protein CASRKIGGANNEQFF. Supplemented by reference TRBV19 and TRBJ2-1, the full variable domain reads DGGITQSPKYLFRKEGQNVTLSCEQNLNHDAMYWYRQDPGQGLRLIYYSQIVNDFQKGDIAEGYSVSREKKESFPLTVTSAQKNPTAFYLCASRKIGGANNEQFFGPGTRLTVL.

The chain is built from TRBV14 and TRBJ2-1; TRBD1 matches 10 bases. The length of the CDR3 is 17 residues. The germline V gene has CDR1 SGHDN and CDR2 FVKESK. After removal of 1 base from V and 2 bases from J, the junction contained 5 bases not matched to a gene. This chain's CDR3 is CASSQVTGGVTYNEQFF. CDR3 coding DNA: TGTGCCAGCAGCCAAGTGACAGGGGGCGTAACCTACAATGAGCAGTTCTTC.

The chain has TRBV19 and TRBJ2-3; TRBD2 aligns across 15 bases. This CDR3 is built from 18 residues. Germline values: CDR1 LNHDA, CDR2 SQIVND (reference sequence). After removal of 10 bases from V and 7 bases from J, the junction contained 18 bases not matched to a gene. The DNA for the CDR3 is TGTGCCACACAAGGGAGGGGACTAGCGGGAGGTCCTTCGAATACGCAGTATTTT. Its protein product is CATQGRGLAGGPSNTQYF.

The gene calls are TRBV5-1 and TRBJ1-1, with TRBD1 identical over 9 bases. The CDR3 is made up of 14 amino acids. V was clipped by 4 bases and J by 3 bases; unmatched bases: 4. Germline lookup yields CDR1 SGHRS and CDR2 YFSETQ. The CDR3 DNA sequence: TGCGCCAGCAGCAGGACAGGGGTGTACACTGAAGCTTTCTTT. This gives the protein CASSRTGVYTEAFF.